This T cell receptor (beta chain) was obtained from a study of T cells in Graves' hyperthyroidism and ophthalmopathy. General observations from the study: The blood repertoire included most of the expanded thyroid clonotypes above 0.001. Ophthalmopathy, which appeared later, was predicted by the model a median about 5.9 months before onset.

TCR beta CDR3 sequences were amplified from RNA transcripts. The primer set for the first-round RT-PCR of the TCR CDR3 was HTBI. MiXCR was run by TCRdb on the multiplex PCR reads, yielding one entry per CDR3 protein. The table lists roughly 420,000 distinct CDR3 sequences, roughly 13% of them singletons. CDR1 and CDR2 from the germline V gene are SGHDN and FVKESK. This CDR3 has 15 residues. V was clipped by 5 bases and J by 1 base; unmatched bases: 7. Among the patients, aged 18 to 65, hyperthyroidism was newly diagnosed and had lasted under 2 months. This clonotype was counted between two and nine times. Its antigen is as yet unknown.

The sequenced sample consisted of blood. The rearrangement joins TRBV14 to TRBJ2-7; TRBD1 matches 8 bases. This receptor was identified in a woman younger than 30 with Graves' hyperthyroidism. CDR3: CASSYRTGYSYEQYF. DNA of the CDR3: TGTGCCAGCAGCTACAGGACAGGGTATTCCTACGAGCAGTACTTC.